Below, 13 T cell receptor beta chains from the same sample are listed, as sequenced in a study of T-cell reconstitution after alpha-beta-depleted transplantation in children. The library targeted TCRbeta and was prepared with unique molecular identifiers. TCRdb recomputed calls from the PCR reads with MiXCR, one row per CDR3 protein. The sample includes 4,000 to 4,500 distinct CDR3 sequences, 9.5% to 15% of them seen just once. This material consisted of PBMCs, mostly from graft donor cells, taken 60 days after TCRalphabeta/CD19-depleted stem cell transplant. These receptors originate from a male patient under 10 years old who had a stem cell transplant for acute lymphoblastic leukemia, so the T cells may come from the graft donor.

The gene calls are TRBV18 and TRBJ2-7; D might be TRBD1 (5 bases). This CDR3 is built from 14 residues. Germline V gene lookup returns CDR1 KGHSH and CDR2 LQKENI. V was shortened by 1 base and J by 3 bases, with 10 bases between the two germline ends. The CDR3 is CASSPQGYNYEQYF. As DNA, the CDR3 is TGTGCCAGCTCACCACAGGGGTATAACTACGAGCAGTACTTC.

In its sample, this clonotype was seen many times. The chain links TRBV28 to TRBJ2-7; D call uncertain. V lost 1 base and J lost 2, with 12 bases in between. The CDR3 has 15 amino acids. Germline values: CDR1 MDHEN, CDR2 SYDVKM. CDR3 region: CASSLSAWEAYEQYF. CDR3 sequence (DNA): TGTGCCAGCAGTTTATCAGCGTGGGAAGCCTACGAGCAGTACTTC.

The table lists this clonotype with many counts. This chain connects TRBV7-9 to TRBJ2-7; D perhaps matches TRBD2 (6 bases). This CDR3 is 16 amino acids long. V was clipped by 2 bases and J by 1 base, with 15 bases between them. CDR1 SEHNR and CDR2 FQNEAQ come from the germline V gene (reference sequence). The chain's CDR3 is CASSLRETSSSYEQYF. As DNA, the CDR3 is TGTGCCAGCAGCTTAAGGGAAACTAGCAGTTCCTACGAGCAGTACTTC. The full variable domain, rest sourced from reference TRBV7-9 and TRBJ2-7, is DTGVSQNPRHKITKRGQNVTFRCDPISEHNRLYWYRQTLGQGPEFLTYFQNEAQLEKSRLLSDRFSAERPKGSFSTLEIQRTEQGDSAMYLCASSLRETSSSYEQYFGPGTRLTVT.

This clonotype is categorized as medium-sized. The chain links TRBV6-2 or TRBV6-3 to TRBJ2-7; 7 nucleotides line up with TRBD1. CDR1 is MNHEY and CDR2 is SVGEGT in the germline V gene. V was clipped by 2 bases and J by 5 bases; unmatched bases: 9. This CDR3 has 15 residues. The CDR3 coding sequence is TGTGCCAGCAGTTACGGGACAGTCACCCCCAACGAGCAGTACTTC. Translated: CASSYGTVTPNEQYF.

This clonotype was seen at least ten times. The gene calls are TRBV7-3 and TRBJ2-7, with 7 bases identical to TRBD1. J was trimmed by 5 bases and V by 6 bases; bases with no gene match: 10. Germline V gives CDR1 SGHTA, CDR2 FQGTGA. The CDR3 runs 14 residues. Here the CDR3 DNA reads TGTGCCAGCAGTCTTGGACAGGTTAGCAACGAGCAGTACTTC. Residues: CASSLGQVSNEQYF.

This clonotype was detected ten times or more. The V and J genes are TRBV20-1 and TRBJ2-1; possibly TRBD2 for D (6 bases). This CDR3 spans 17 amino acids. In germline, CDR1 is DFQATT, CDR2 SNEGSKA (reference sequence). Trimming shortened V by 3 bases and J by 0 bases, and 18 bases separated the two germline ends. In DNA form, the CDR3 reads TGCAGTGCTAGGGACGGTAGCGGTCTCTTCTCCTACAATGAGCAGTTCTTC. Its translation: CSARDGSGLFSYNEQFF.

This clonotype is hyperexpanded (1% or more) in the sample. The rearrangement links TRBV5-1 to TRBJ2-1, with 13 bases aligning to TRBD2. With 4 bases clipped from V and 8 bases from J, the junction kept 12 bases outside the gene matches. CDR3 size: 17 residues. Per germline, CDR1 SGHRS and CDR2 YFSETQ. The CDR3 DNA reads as TGCGCCAGCAGCCGCTTGGGACTAGCGGGGCTGGTGGATGAGCAGTTCTTC. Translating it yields CASSRLGLAGLVDEQFF. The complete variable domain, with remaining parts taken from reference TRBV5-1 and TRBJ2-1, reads KAGVTQTPRYLIKTRGQQVTLSCSPISGHRSVSWYQQTPGQGLQFLFEYFSETQRNKGNFPGRFSGRQFSNSRSEMNVSTLELGDSALYLCASSRLGLAGLVDEQFFGPGTRLTVL.

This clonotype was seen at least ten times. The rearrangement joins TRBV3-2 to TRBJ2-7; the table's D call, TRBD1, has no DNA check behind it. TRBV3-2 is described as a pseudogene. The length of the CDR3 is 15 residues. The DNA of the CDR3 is TGTGCCAGCAGCCTCGGGACAAGAAGCTCCTACGAGCAGTACTTC. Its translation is CASSLGTRSSYEQYF.

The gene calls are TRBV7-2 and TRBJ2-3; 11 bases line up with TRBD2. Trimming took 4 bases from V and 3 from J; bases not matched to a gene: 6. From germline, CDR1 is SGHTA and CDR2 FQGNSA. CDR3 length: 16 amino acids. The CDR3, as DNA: TGTGCCAGCAGCTCGGCCGGGACTAGCGGTACAGATACGCAGTATTTT. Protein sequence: CASSSAGTSGTDTQYF.

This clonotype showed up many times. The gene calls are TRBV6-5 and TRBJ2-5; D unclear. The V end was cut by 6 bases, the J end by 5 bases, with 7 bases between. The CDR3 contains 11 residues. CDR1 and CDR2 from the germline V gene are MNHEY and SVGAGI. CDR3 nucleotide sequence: TGTGCCAGCAGCCAGAGTGAGACCCAGTACTTC. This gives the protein CASSQSETQYF.

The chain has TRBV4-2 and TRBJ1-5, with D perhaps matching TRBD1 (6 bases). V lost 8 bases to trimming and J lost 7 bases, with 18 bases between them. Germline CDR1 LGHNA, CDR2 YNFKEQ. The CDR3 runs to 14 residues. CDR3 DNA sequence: TGTGCCAGCGGCCCTGGACAGCACGGGCAGCCCCAGCATTTT. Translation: CASGPGQHGQPQHF.

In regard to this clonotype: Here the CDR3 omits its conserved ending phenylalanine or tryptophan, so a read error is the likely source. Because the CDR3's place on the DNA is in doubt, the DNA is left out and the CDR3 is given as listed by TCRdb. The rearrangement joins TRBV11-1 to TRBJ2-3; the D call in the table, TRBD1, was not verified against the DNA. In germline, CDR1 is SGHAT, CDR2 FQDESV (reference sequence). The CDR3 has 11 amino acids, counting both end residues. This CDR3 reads CASSSEVAPIQ.

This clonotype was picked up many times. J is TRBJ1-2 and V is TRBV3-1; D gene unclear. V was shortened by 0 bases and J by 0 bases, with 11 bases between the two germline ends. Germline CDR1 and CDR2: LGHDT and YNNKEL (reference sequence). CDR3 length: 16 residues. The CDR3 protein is CASSQDLVLANYGYTF. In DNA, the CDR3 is TGTGCCAGCAGCCAAGATCTGGTACTAGCTAACTATGGCTACACCTTC.